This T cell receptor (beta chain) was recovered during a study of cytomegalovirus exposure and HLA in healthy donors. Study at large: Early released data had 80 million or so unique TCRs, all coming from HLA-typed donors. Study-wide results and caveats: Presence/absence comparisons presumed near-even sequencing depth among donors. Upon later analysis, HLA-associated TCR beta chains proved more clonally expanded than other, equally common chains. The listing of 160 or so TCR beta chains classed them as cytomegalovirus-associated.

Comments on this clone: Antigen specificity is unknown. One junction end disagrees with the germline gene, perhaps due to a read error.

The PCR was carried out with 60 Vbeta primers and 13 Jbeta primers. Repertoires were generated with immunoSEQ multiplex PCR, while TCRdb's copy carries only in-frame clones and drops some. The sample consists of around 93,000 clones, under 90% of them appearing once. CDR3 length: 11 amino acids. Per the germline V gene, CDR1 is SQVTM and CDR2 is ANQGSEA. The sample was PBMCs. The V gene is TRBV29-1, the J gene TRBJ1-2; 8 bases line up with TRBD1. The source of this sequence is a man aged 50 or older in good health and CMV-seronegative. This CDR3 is CSVGGQAKSDF. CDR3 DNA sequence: TGCAGCGTTGGGGGACAGGCTAAGTCAGATTTC.